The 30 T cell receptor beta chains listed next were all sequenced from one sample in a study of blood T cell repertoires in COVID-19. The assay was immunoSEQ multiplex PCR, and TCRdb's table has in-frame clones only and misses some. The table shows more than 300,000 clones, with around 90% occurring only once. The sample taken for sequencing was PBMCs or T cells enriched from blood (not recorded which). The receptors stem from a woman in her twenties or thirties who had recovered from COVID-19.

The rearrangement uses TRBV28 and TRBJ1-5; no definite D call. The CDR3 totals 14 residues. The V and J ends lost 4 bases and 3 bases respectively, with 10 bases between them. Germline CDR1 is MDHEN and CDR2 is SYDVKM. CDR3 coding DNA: TGTGCCAGCAGTTACCGACTGATCAATCAGCCCCAGCATTTT. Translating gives CASSYRLINQPQHF. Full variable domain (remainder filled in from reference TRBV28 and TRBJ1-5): DVKVTQSSRYLVKRTGEKVFLECVQDMDHENMFWYRQDPGLGLRLIYFSYDVKMKEKGDIPEGYSVSREKKERFSLILESASTNQTSMYLCASSYRLINQPQHFGDGTRLSIL.

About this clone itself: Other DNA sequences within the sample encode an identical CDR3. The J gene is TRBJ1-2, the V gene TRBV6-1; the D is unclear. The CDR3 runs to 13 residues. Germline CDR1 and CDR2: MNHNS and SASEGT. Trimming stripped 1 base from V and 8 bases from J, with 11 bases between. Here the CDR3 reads CASSEVRVGGYTF. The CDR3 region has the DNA TGTGCCAGCAGTGAAGTGCGGGTGGGAGGCTACACCTTC.

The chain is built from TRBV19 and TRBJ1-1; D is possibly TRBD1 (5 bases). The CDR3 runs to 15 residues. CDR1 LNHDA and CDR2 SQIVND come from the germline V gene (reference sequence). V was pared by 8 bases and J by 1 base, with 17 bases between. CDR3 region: CASLRTRQGNTEAFF. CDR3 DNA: TGTGCCAGTCTACGGACCCGGCAGGGGAACACTGAAGCTTTCTTT.

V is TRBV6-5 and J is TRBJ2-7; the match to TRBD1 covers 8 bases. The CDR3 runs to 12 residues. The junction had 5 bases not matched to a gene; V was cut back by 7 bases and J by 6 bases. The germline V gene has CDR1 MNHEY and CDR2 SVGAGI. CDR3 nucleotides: TGTGCCAGCACCGACAGGGGAGGCGAGCAGTACTTC. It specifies CASTDRGGEQYF.

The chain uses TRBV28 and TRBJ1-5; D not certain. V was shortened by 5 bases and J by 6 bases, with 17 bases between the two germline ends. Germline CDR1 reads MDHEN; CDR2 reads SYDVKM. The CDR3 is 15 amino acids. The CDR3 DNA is TGTGCCAGCAGTGCGCAACGGAAGTCAGGTCAGCCCCAGCATTTT. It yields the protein CASSAQRKSGQPQHF.

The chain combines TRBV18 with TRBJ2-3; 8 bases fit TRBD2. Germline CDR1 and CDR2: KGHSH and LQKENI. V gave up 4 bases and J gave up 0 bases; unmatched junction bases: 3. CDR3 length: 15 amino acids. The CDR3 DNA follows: TGTGCCAGCTCACGGGGACTAGGGAGCACAGATACGCAGTATTTT. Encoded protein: CASSRGLGSTDTQYF.

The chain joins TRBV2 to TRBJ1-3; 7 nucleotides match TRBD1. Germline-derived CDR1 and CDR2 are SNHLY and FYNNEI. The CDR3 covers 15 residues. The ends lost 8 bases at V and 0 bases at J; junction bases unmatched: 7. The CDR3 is CASGTGASSGNTIYF. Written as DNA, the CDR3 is TGTGCCAGCGGAACAGGGGCAAGCTCTGGAAACACCATATATTTT.

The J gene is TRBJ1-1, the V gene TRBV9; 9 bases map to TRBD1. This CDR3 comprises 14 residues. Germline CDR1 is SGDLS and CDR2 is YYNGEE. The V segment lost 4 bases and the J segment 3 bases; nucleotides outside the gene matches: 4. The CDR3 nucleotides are TGTGCCAGCAGCACGGGACAGGGCTACACTGAAGCTTTCTTT. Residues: CASSTGQGYTEAFF.

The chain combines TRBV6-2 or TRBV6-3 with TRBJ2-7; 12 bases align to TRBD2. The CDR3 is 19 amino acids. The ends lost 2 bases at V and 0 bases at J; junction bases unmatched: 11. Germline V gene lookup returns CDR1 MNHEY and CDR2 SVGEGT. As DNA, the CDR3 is TGTGCCAGCAGTTACGGACTAGCGGGACCCTTGCGTTTCTCCTACGAGCAGTACTTC. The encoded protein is CASSYGLAGPLRFSYEQYF.

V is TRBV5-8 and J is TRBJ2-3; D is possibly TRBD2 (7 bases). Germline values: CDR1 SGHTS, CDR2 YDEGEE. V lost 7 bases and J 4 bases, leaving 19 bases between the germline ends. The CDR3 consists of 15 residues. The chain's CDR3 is CASPQEGGRADTQYF. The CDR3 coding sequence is TGTGCCAGCCCCCAGGAGGGGGGGCGAGCAGATACGCAGTATTTT.

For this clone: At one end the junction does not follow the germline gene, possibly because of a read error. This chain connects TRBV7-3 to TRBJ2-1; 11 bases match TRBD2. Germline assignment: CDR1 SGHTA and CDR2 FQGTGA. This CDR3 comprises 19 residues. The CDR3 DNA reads TGTGCCAGCAGCTTCGGGTGGGCTAGCGGGAGGATCTCCGACAATGAGCAGTTCTTC. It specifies CASSFGWASGRISDNEQFF.

The CDR3 DNA follows: TGTGCCAGTAGTACAGGAGGGCCCTCCTACGAGCAGTACTTC. It encodes CASSTGGPSYEQYF. V usage is TRBV19 and J usage is TRBJ2-7; weak D call: TRBD2 (6 bases). CDR3 length equals 14 residues. Trimming stripped 4 bases from V and 0 bases from J, with 10 bases between. The germline gives CDR1 LNHDA, CDR2 SQIVND (reference sequence). The full variable domain, rest sourced from reference TRBV19 and TRBJ2-7, is DGGITQSPKYLFRKEGQNVTLSCEQNLNHDAMYWYRQDPGQGLRLIYYSQIVNDFQKGDIAEGYSVSREKKESFPLTVTSAQKNPTAFYLCASSTGGPSYEQYFGPGTRLTVT.

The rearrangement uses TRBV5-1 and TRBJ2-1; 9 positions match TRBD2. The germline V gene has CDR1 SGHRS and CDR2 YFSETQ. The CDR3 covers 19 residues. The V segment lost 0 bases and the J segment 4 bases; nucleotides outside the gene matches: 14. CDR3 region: CASSLAGTSSGARYNEQFF. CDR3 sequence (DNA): TGCGCCAGCAGCTTGGCCGGGACTAGCAGTGGGGCTCGGTACAATGAGCAGTTCTTC.

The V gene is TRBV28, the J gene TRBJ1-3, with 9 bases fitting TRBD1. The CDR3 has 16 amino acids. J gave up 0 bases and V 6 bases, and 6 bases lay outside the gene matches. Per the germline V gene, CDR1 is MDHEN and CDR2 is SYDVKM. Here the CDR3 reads CASRGTGRSSGNTIYF. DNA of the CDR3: TGTGCCAGCAGAGGGACAGGGAGAAGCTCTGGAAACACCATATATTTT.

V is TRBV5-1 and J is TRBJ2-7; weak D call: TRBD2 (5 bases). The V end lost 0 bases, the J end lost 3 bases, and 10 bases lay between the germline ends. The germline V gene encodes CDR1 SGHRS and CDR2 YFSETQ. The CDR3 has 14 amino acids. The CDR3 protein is CASSLGDYIYEQYF. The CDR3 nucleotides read TGCGCCAGCAGCTTGGGTGACTACATCTACGAGCAGTACTTC.

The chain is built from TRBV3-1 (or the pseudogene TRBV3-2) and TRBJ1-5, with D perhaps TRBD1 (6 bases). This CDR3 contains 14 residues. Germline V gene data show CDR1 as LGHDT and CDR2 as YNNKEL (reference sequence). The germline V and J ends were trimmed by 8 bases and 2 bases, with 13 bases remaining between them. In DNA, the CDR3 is TGTGCCAGCCCAGGGGCAAGTGGCAATCAGCCCCAGCATTTT. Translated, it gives CASPGASGNQPQHF.

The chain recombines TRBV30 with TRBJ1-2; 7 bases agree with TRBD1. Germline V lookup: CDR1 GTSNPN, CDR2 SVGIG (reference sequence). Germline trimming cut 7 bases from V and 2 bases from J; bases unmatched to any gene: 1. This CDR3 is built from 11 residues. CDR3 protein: CASGQNYGYTF. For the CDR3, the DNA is TGTGCCTCGGGACAGAACTATGGCTACACCTTC.

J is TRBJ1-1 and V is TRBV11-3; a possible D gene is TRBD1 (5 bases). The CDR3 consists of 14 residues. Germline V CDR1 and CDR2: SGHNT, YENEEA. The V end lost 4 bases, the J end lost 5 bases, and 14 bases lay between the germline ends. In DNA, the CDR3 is TGTGCCAGCAGCTCCCCAGGGTTGGGAACTGAAGCTTTCTTT. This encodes CASSSPGLGTEAFF. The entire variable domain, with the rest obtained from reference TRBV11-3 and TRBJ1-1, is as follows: EAGVVQSPRYKIIEKKQPVAFWCNPISGHNTLYWYLQNLGQGPELLIRYENEEAVDDSQLPKDRFSAERLKGVDSTLKIQPAELGDSAVYLCASSSPGLGTEAFFGQGTRLTVV.

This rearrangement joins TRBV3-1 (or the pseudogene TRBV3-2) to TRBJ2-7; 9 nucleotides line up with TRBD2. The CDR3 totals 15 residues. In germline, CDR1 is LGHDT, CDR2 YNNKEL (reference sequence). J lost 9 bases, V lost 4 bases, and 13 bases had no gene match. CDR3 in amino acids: CASSLPGTSSTGQYF. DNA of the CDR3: TGTGCCAGCAGCCTCCCCGGGACTAGCTCGACAGGGCAGTACTTC.

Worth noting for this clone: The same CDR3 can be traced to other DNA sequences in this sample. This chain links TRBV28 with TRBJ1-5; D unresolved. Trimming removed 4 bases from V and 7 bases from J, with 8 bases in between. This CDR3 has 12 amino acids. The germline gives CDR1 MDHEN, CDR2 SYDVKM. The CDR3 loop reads CASSSGGQPQHF. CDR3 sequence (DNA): TGTGCCAGCAGTTCGGGTGGACAGCCCCAGCATTTT. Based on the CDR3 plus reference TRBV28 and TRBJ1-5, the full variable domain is DVKVTQSSRYLVKRTGEKVFLECVQDMDHENMFWYRQDPGLGLRLIYFSYDVKMKEKGDIPEGYSVSREKKERFSLILESASTNQTSMYLCASSSGGQPQHFGDGTRLSIL.

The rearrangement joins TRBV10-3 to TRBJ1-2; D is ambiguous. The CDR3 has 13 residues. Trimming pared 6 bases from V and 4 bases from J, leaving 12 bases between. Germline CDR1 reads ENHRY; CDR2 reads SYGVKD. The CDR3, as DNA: TGTGCCATCAGCCCATCGCCCGGCTATGGCTACACCTTC. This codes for CAISPSPGYGYTF.

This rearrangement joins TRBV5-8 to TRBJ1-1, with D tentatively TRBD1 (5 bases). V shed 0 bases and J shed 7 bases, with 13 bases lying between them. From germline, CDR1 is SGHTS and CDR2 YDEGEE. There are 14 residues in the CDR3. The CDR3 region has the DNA TGTGCCAGCAGCTTGGTGTGGCAGGGTGATGAAGCTTTCTTT. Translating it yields CASSLVWQGDEAFF.

The CDR3 reads CASSYDSPKSSGNTIYF. CDR3 nucleotides: TGCGCCAGCTCTTACGACAGCCCGAAGAGCTCTGGAAACACCATATATTTT. The chain couples TRBV5-1 to TRBJ1-3; TRBD1 is a possible D gene (5 bases). V lost 7 bases and J lost 0, with 20 bases in between. Germline lookup yields CDR1 SGHRS and CDR2 YFSETQ. This CDR3 contains 17 residues.

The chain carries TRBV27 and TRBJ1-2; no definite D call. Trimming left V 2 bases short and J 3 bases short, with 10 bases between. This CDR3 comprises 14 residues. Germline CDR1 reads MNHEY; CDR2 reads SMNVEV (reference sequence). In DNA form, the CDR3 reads TGTGCCAGCAGTTTAAGAGGCACCTACTATGGCTACACCTTC. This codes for CASSLRGTYYGYTF.

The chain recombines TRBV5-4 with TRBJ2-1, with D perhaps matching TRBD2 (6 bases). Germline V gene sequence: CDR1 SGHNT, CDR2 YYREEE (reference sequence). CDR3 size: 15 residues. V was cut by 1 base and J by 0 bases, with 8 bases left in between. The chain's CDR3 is CASSLTSSSYNEQFF. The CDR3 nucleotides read TGTGCCAGCAGCTTGACTAGCAGCTCCTACAATGAGCAGTTCTTC. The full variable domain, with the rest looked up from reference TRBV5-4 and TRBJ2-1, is ETGVTQSPTHLIKTRGQQVTLRCSSQSGHNTVSWYQQALGQGPQFIFQYYREEENGRGNFPPRFSGLQFPNYSSELNVNALELDDSALYLCASSLTSSSYNEQFFGPGTRLTVL.

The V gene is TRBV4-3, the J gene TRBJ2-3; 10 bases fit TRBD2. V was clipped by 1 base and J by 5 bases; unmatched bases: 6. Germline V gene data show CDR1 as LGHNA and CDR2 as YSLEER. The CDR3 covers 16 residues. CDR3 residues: CASSQAAGGPGDTQYF. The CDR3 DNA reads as TGCGCCAGCAGCCAAGCAGCGGGAGGGCCGGGAGATACGCAGTATTTT.

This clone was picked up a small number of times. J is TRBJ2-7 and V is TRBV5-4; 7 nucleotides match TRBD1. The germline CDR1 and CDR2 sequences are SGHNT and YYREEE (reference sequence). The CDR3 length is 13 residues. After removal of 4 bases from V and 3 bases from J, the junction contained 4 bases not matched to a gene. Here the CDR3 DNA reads TGTGCCAGCAGCACGCGGACAGGCTACGAGCAGTACTTC. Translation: CASSTRTGYEQYF.

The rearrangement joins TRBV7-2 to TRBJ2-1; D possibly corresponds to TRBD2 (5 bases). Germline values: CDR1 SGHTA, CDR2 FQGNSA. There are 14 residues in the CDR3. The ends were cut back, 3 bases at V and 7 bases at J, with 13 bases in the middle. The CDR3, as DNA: TGTGCCAGCAGCTTTAGGGAGAAAAGGAATGAGCAGTTCTTC. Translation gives CASSFREKRNEQFF. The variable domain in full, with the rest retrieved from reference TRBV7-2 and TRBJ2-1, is GAGVSQSPSNKVTEKGKDVELRCDPISGHTALYWYRQSLGQGLEFLIYFQGNSAPDKSGLPSDRFSAERTGGSVSTLTIQRTQQEDSAVYLCASSFREKRNEQFFGPGTRLTVL.

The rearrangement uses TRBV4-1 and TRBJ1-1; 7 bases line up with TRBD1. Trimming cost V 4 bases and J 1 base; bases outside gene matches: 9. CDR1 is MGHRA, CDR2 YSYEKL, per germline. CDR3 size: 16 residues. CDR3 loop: CASSRPGTGENTEAFF. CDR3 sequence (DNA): TGCGCCAGCAGCCGCCCAGGAACAGGGGAGAACACTGAAGCTTTCTTT.

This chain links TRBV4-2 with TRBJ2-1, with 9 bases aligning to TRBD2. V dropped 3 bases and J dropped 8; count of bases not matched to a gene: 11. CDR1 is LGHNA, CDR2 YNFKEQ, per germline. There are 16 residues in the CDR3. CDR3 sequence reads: CASSQQSLAGRDEQFF. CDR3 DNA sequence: TGTGCCAGCAGCCAGCAGTCACTAGCGGGTAGGGATGAGCAGTTCTTC.